Below, 30 T cell receptor beta chains from the same sample are listed, as sequenced in a study of sequential checkpoint blockade in melanoma (dated by TCRdb to 2018 to 2020). The library was prepared using the immunoSEQ multiplex PCR assay. The clones in this table, taken by TCRdb from immuneACCESS, are in-frame only. Not every clone is retained; where verified, under half of the shortfall comes from an unresolved V gene, and the cause of the rest is unknown. Counted in this sample were over 15,000 clones; around four fifths of them appeared once. Of the sample, roughly 35% is held by the ten largest clones. In light of the paper, this sample's treatment or condition label describes: randomized to nivolumab then ipilimumab (arm A) or the reverse (arm B). Specimen: CD8+ T cells sorted from blood (inferred from file names), collected from a patient given nivolumab and ipilimumab in sequence. These receptors were taken from a human donor with melanoma.

This chain links TRBV7-6 with TRBJ2-5; the match to TRBD1 covers 9 bases. The J call may be mistaken, given a closer DNA end match to TRBJ2-7. Per germline, CDR1 SGHVS and CDR2 FNYEAQ. This CDR3 spans 15 amino acids. The CDR3 here is CASSQGTGPNYEQYF. CDR3 bases: TGTGCCAGCAGCCAAGGGACAGGGCCCAACTACGAGCAGTACTTC.

J is TRBJ1-2 and V is TRBV7-9; 7 bases agree with TRBD1. This CDR3 comprises 14 residues. V shed 3 bases, J shed 3 bases, and the junction held 4 bases outside the gene matches. The V gene's germline CDR1 is SEHNR and CDR2 FQNEAQ (reference sequence). This chain's CDR3 is CASSLTGTHYGYTF. In DNA form, the CDR3 reads TGTGCCAGCAGCTTGACAGGGACACACTATGGCTACACCTTC. Filled out from reference TRBV7-9 and TRBJ1-2, the complete variable domain reads DTGVSQNPRHKITKRGQNVTFRCDPISEHNRLYWYRQTLGQGPEFLTYFQNEAQLEKSRLLSDRFSAERPKGSFSTLEIQRTEQGDSAMYLCASSLTGTHYGYTFGSGTRLTVV.

This chain connects TRBV11-2 to TRBJ2-7; the D gene is possibly TRBD2 (6 bases). The V end was cut by 5 bases, the J end by 9 bases, with 17 bases between. Germline V lookup: CDR1 SGHAT, CDR2 FQNNGV. This CDR3 is 13 amino acids long. CDR3 DNA sequence: TGTGCCAGCAGCCCCGGCGGGACCCTGGGGCAGTACTTC. Its translation is CASSPGGTLGQYF. Supplemented by reference TRBV11-2 and TRBJ2-7, the full variable domain reads EAGVAQSPRYKIIEKRQSVAFWCNPISGHATLYWYQQILGQGPKLLIQFQNNGVVDDSQLPKDRFSAERLKGVDSTLKIQPAKLEDSAVYLCASSPGGTLGQYFGPGTRLTVT.

The chain employs TRBV6-5 and TRBJ2-2, with 9 bases aligning to TRBD1. This CDR3 has 16 amino acids. J lost 7 bases, V lost 2 bases, and 8 bases had no gene match. Germline V CDR1 and CDR2: MNHEY, SVGAGI. This CDR3 reads CASSYDPGQGFGELFF. The DNA for the CDR3 is TGTGCCAGCAGTTACGACCCGGGACAGGGTTTCGGGGAGCTGTTTTTT.

The chain joins TRBV7-6 to TRBJ2-3, with TRBD2 as a possible D gene (6 bases). V was cut by 1 base and J by 3 bases, with 14 bases left in between. CDR1 and CDR2 (germline): SGHVS, FNYEAQ. The CDR3 is 16 residues long. CDR3 nucleotides: TGTGCCAGCAGCTTAGTCGGAGGGCCGATTACAGATACGCAGTATTTT. Protein sequence: CASSLVGGPITDTQYF. Filled out from reference TRBV7-6 and TRBJ2-3, the complete variable domain reads GAGVSQSPRYKVTKRGQDVALRCDPISGHVSLYWYRQALGQGPEFLTYFNYEAQQDKSGLPNDRFSAERPEGSISTLTIQRTEQRDSAMYRCASSLVGGPITDTQYFGPGTRLTVL.

The chain carries TRBV5-4 and TRBJ2-7; the match to TRBD2 covers 10 bases. V trimming: 4 bases; J trimming: 3 bases; junction bases outside the gene matches: 7. The CDR3 has 15 amino acids. CDR1 and CDR2 (germline): SGHNT, YYREEE (reference sequence). The CDR3 DNA reads as TGTGCCAGCAGCCCCTCTAGCGGGGGTTTCTACGAGCAGTACTTC. Translation: CASSPSSGGFYEQYF.

V gene TRBV11-2 combines with J gene TRBJ2-7; D is undetermined. The germline V and J ends were trimmed by 2 bases and 4 bases, with 3 bases remaining between them. The V gene's germline CDR1 is SGHAT and CDR2 FQNNGV. This CDR3 has 11 residues. CDR3 protein: CASSLTYEQYF. The CDR3 coding sequence is TGTGCCAGCAGCTTAACTTACGAGCAGTACTTC.

The chain employs TRBV25-1 and TRBJ1-1, with D unresolved. V was clipped by 2 bases and J by 1 base, with 8 bases between them. The CDR3 contains 14 residues. Germline assignment: CDR1 MGHDK and CDR2 SYGVNS. CDR3 DNA: TGTGCCAGCAGTGAAGAGGGTACGAACACTGAAGCTTTCTTT. Translating gives CASSEEGTNTEAFF.

In its sample, this clone ranks as medium-sized. The rearrangement uses TRBV27 and TRBJ2-7; a weak D match, TRBD1 (9 bases). The V gene lost 9 bases and the J gene lost 3 bases, with 21 bases spanning the gap. This CDR3 has 15 residues. CDR1 and CDR2 (germline): MNHEY, SMNVEV (reference sequence). The CDR3 spells CASSLAGQGFYEQYF. In DNA, the CDR3 is TGTGCCAGTTCTTTAGCGGGACAGGGATTCTACGAGCAGTACTTC.

The V gene is TRBV4-1, the J gene TRBJ1-1; 9 nucleotides match TRBD1. CDR1 MGHRA and CDR2 YSYEKL come from the germline V gene. With 3 bases clipped from V and 3 bases from J, the junction kept 5 bases outside the gene matches. CDR3 size: 15 residues. CDR3: CASSQGTGLYTEAFF. In nucleotides, the CDR3 is TGCGCCAGCAGCCAGGGGACAGGGTTGTACACTGAAGCTTTCTTT.

The chain employs TRBV12-5 and TRBJ2-2, with 7 bases identical to TRBD1. This CDR3 contains 18 residues. The junction had 17 bases not matched to a gene; V was cut back by 3 bases and J by 7 bases. Germline V gene sequence: CDR1 LGHNT, CDR2 FRNRAP. CDR3 sequence reads: CASGFLLSQGDNDGELFF. Here the CDR3 DNA reads TGTGCTAGTGGTTTTTTGCTCTCTCAGGGGGATAATGACGGGGAGCTGTTTTTT.

V gene TRBV2 combines with J gene TRBJ2-7; D perhaps matches TRBD2 (5 bases). CDR1 and CDR2 from the germline V gene are SNHLY and FYNNEI. The CDR3 length is 14 residues. V was clipped by 4 bases and J by 5 bases, with 15 bases between them. DNA of the CDR3: TGTGCCAGCAGTGTAGGAGGAGGAGGTAACGAGCAGTACTTC. Its translation: CASSVGGGGNEQYF.

This clone was counted only a few times. This chain uses TRBV10-2 with TRBJ2-5; 10 positions agree with TRBD1. V lost 10 bases to trimming and J lost 5 bases; unmatched junction nucleotides: 13. CDR1 is WSHSY, CDR2 SAAADI, per germline. This CDR3 comprises 15 residues. The DNA of the CDR3 is TGCGCCACCAGCGATTCCGGGACAGGGGTGGAGACCCAGTACTTC. Protein: CATSDSGTGVETQYF.

The rearrangement joins TRBV29-1 to TRBJ2-7, with D possibly being TRBD1 (6 bases). CDR1 SQVTM and CDR2 ANQGSEA come from the germline V gene. The CDR3 is 13 residues long. The V gene lost 6 bases and the J gene lost 5 bases, with 17 bases spanning the gap. CDR3 sequence reads: CSVSTGLSDEQYF. CDR3 nucleotides: TGCAGCGTGAGTACAGGGTTGAGCGACGAGCAGTACTTC.

The V call is TRBV7-9, the J call TRBJ2-1, with D possibly matching TRBD2 (5 bases). The germline V gene encodes CDR1 SEHNR and CDR2 FQNEAQ (reference sequence). CDR3 size: 11 residues. V was cut by 4 bases and J by 9 bases, with 7 bases left in between. CDR3 sequence (DNA): TGTGCCAGCAGCTACGGGGTTGAGCAGTTCTTC. Its translation is CASSYGVEQFF.

This clone was counted between two and nine times. The chain recombines TRBV9 with TRBJ2-1; 10 bases align to TRBD2. V trimming: 4 bases; J trimming: 8 bases; junction bases outside the gene matches: 15. This CDR3 contains 17 residues. Germline V CDR1 and CDR2: SGDLS, YYNGEE. The CDR3 DNA follows: TGTGCCAGCAGCTGGGCCCGTTCAAGCGGGAGGGACGATGAGCAGTTCTTC. Protein sequence: CASSWARSSGRDDEQFF. The full variable domain, its missing parts supplied by reference TRBV9 and TRBJ2-1, is DSGVTQTPKHLITATGQRVTLRCSPRSGDLSVYWYQQSLDQGLQFLIQYYNGEERAKGNILERFSAQQFPDLHSELNLSSLELGDSALYFCASSWARSSGRDDEQFFGPGTRLTVL.

Only one count was recorded for this clone. The V and J genes are TRBV25-1 and TRBJ1-2; 9 nucleotides align to TRBD1. The CDR3 runs to 12 residues. The V and J ends lost 7 bases and 8 bases, in that order; junction bases with no gene match: 5. The germline V gene has CDR1 MGHDK and CDR2 SYGVNS. The CDR3 here is CASNRGRSGYTF. The CDR3 nucleotides read TGTGCCAGCAACAGGGGGCGGAGCGGCTACACCTTC.

The chain employs TRBV27 and TRBJ2-7; possible D gene TRBD1, 6 bases. The CDR3 covers 14 residues. With 10 bases removed from V and 0 bases from J, the gap between germline ends came to 16 bases. Germline assignment: CDR1 MNHEY and CDR2 SMNVEV (reference sequence). This CDR3 reads CATGTTGNSYEQYF. The CDR3, as DNA: TGTGCCACGGGGACGACAGGAAACTCCTACGAGCAGTACTTC.

This rearrangement joins TRBV4-1 to TRBJ2-7, with TRBD1 as a possible D gene (5 bases). There are 14 residues in the CDR3. Germline CDR1 is MGHRA and CDR2 is YSYEKL. Between the trimmed V and J ends, which lost 2 bases and 3 bases, there was a span of 11 bases. This CDR3 reads CASSQQGESYEQYF. CDR3 nucleotides: TGCGCCAGCAGCCAACAGGGCGAAAGCTACGAGCAGTACTTC.

The chain carries TRBV4-3 and TRBJ2-1; tentative D call: TRBD2 (6 bases). V was pared by 1 base and J by 0 bases, with 10 bases between. This CDR3 spans 16 amino acids. CDR1 LGHNA and CDR2 YSLEER come from the germline V gene. CDR3 nucleotides: TGCGCCAGCAGCCAAGGACTAGGAGGCTCCTACAATGAGCAGTTCTTC. Encoded protein: CASSQGLGGSYNEQFF.

This chain connects TRBV6-5 to TRBJ1-1, with 8 positions matching TRBD1. This CDR3 region has 15 residues. In germline, CDR1 is MNHEY, CDR2 SVGAGI. Trimming removed 4 bases from V and 3 bases from J; junction bases left unmatched: 7. CDR3: CASSFYDRGDTEAFF. CDR3 sequence (DNA): TGTGCCAGCAGTTTTTATGACAGGGGCGACACTGAAGCTTTCTTT.

CDR3 DNA sequence: TGTGCCAGCAGTTTCGGTCCGGGGGGCGAGCAGTACTTC. Residues: CASSFGPGGEQYF. The chain uses TRBV27 and TRBJ2-7; 7 nucleotides agree with TRBD2. Germline V CDR1 and CDR2: MNHEY, SMNVEV (reference sequence). V trimming: 3 bases; J trimming: 6 bases; junction bases outside the gene matches: 5. The CDR3 is made up of 13 amino acids.

The chain recombines TRBV6-6 with TRBJ1-1, with TRBD1 matching 7 bases. Germline V gene lookup returns CDR1 MNHNY and CDR2 SVGAGI (reference sequence). The CDR3 is 13 amino acids. V was clipped by 4 bases and J by 2 bases; unmatched bases: 1. In DNA, the CDR3 is TGTGCCAGCAGTTGGACAGGAAACACTGAAGCTTTCTTT. This codes for CASSWTGNTEAFF.

V and J are TRBV11-2 and TRBJ2-7; TRBD1 aligns across 9 bases. The germline V gene encodes CDR1 SGHAT and CDR2 FQNNGV. The trim removed 0 bases at V and 4 bases at J, leaving 16 bases unmatched. The CDR3 has 19 residues. The CDR3: CASSLDARQGVLLWYEQYF. The CDR3 region has the DNA TGTGCCAGCAGCTTAGATGCCCGACAGGGGGTTTTACTCTGGTACGAGCAGTACTTC.

CDR3 in DNA: TGTGCCAGCAGTGACACCTACGAGCAGTACTTC. Translated: CASSDTYEQYF. The chain combines TRBV2 with TRBJ2-7; D is ambiguous. Trimming removed 3 bases from V and 2 bases from J, with 2 bases in between. CDR1 is SNHLY, CDR2 FYNNEI, per germline. This CDR3 comprises 11 residues.

V gene TRBV27 combines with J gene TRBJ1-1; no firm D call. The CDR3 runs 13 residues. CDR1 MNHEY and CDR2 SMNVEV come from the germline V gene (reference sequence). The ends were cut back, 3 bases at V and 1 base at J, with 6 bases in the middle. The CDR3 DNA is TGTGCCAGCAGTTTCCTTCCGAACACTGAAGCTTTCTTT. It specifies CASSFLPNTEAFF.

The gene calls are TRBV28 and TRBJ2-5; 9 bases fit TRBD2. The J call may not be correct, given that the DNA end is closer to TRBJ2-7. CDR1 is MDHEN, CDR2 SYDVKM, per germline. This CDR3 contains 18 residues. The CDR3 DNA is TGTGCCAGCAGTTCATTCATAATGGCTAGCGGGACCTCCTACGAGCAGTACTTC. Its translation: CASSSFIMASGTSYEQYF.

The chain is built from TRBV21-1 and TRBJ1-3. TRBV21-1 is a known pseudogene. The CDR3 extends over 20 amino acids. CDR3: CASSRLRKEPTLLLGNTIYF. The CDR3 DNA reads as TGTGCCAGCAGCCGACTCAGAAAAGAGCCCACCCTCTTACTGGGAAACACCATATATTTT.

In its sample, this clone was seen a few times. This chain links TRBV9 with TRBJ1-5, with TRBD1 as a possible D gene (5 bases). CDR1 is SGDLS, CDR2 YYNGEE, per germline. This CDR3 comprises 15 residues. Trimming removed 2 bases from V and 4 bases from J, with 13 bases in between. The CDR3 reads CASSVGAGVNQPQHF. In nucleotides, the CDR3 is TGTGCCAGCAGCGTGGGAGCGGGGGTAAATCAGCCCCAGCATTTT.

This chain uses TRBV6-5 with TRBJ1-6; D perhaps matches TRBD1 (5 bases). This CDR3 spans 15 amino acids. V was clipped by 2 bases and J by 9 bases, with 14 bases between them. Per the germline V gene, CDR1 is MNHEY and CDR2 is SVGAGI. Written as DNA, the CDR3 is TGTGCCAGCAGTTACGGGGCGGAGAACGCTTCACCCCTCCACTTT. The encoded protein is CASSYGAENASPLHF.